This TCR beta chain was recorded in a study of cytomegalovirus exposure and HLA in healthy donors. V was cut by 4 bases and J by 7 bases, with 14 bases left in between. There are 14 residues in the CDR3. Germline-derived CDR1 and CDR2 are WNHNN and SYGVQD (reference sequence). General study results and limits: DRB1 showed the most TCR associations and HLA-C the fewest in a later analysis, as rates varied by HLA locus. In a later analysis, at a false discovery rate of 0.05, 15,000 to 20,000 TCR beta sequences were associated with HLA alleles.

PCR involved 60 Vbeta and 13 Jbeta primers. Assay: immunoSEQ multiplex PCR; the TCRdb copy retains only in-frame clones and omits some. The repertoire holds approximately 200,000 clones, with approximately 85% as singletons. To note about this clone: Its antigen is currently unknown.

The V call is TRBV10-1, the J call TRBJ2-1, with D possibly being TRBD2 (7 bases). The sequence was collected from a girl aged 5 to 17 in good health and CMV-seropositive. Input material: PBMCs. DNA for the CDR3: TGCGCCAGCAGTGGCCGGGGGGCCGGGAATGAGCAGTTCTTC. This sequence encodes CASSGRGAGNEQFF.